The rows below give T cell receptor beta chains drawn from one sample of a study of OX40 agonist ivuxolimab in advanced cancers. Profiled with immunoSEQ multiplex PCR; TCRdb holds only in-frame clones, not every one. Of about 60,000 clones in the sample, about 87% are singletons; the top ten hold around 5%. This specimen was CD4+ or CD8+ T cells sorted from blood, taken in a trial of the OX40 agonist ivuxolimab. These receptors were obtained from an adult with an advanced solid tumor such as melanoma, head and neck, liver or kidney cancer. The CDR3 runs from the conserved cysteine through the conserved F or W. Each record gives: J gene, D gene, V gene, clone size, CDR3 DNA, CDR3 protein. A D gene is named only where the DNA matches it firmly. Some rows have no size entry. The others give once, few or many, or a class for an expanded clone.

j_call: TRBJ2-5
d_call: TRBD1
v_call: TRBV7-9
clone_size: .
cdr3_nt: TGTGCCAGCAGTGTCGGACAGGGGAGACAGACCCAGTACTTC
cdr3_aa: CASSVGQGRQTQYF

j_call: TRBJ2-7
d_call: .
v_call: TRBV18
clone_size: few
cdr3_nt: TGTGCCAGCTCAGGGGCGTCCTACGAGCAGTACTTC
cdr3_aa: CASSGASYEQYF

j_call: TRBJ1-3
d_call: .
v_call: TRBV7-7
clone_size: once
cdr3_nt: TGTGCCAGCAGCCCGGGGTTGGGAAACACCATATATTTT
cdr3_aa: CASSPGLGNTIYF

j_call: TRBJ2-5
d_call: TRBD1
v_call: TRBV6-5
clone_size: .
cdr3_nt: TGTGCCAGCAGTGGAGAGGCAGGGGGTTGGGAGACCCAGTACTTC
cdr3_aa: CASSGEAGGWETQYF

j_call: TRBJ2-3
d_call: .
v_call: TRBV5-4
clone_size: .
cdr3_nt: TGTGCCACAGTTAGCGGTTCCGGGACAGATACGCAGTATTTT
cdr3_aa: CATVSGSGTDTQYF

j_call: TRBJ1-1
d_call: TRBD1
v_call: TRBV7-8
clone_size: .
cdr3_nt: TGTGCCAGCAGCGTACTTGCAGGGGGGGACATGAACACTGAAGCTTTCTTT
cdr3_aa: CASSVLAGGDMNTEAFF

j_call: TRBJ2-7
d_call: TRBD1
v_call: TRBV5-4
clone_size: once
cdr3_nt: TGTGCCAGCAGCAGGCCCTTGACAGGGAACTACGAGCAGTACTTC
cdr3_aa: CASSRPLTGNYEQYF

j_call: TRBJ1-2
d_call: .
v_call: TRBV5-6
clone_size: .
cdr3_nt: TGTGCCAGCAGCTTGGCTGGGGGGCCGGCTTATGGCTACACCTTC
cdr3_aa: CASSLAGGPAYGYTF

j_call: TRBJ2-2
d_call: .
v_call: TRBV15
clone_size: once
cdr3_nt: TGTGCCACCAGCAGAGAGGGGGGGGCGGGCACCGGGGAGCTGTTTTTT
cdr3_aa: CATSREGGAGTGELFF

j_call: TRBJ2-1
d_call: .
v_call: TRBV25-1
clone_size: .
cdr3_nt: TGTGCCAGCAGTGCAGGGGGGCCGGGAAAGCAGTTCTTC
cdr3_aa: CASSAGGPGKQFF

j_call: TRBJ2-2
d_call: .
v_call: TRBV14
clone_size: few
cdr3_nt: TGTGCCAGCAGCTTCGGAACCGGGGAGCTGTTTTTT
cdr3_aa: CASSFGTGELFF

j_call: TRBJ1-2
d_call: .
v_call: TRBV6-5
clone_size: .
cdr3_nt: TGTGCCAGCAGTTACGCAGGGGTTACGTCCTATGGCTACACCTTC
cdr3_aa: CASSYAGVTSYGYTF

j_call: TRBJ2-7
d_call: TRBD2
v_call: TRBV19
clone_size: once
cdr3_nt: TGTGCCAGTAGACGGACTAGCGGGAGCTCCTACGAGCAGTACTTC
cdr3_aa: CASRRTSGSSYEQYF

j_call: TRBJ2-5
d_call: .
v_call: TRBV18
clone_size: .
cdr3_nt: TGTGCCAGCTCACCACGGGGAGAGACCCAGTACTTC
cdr3_aa: CASSPRGETQYF

j_call: TRBJ1-4
d_call: .
v_call: TRBV18
clone_size: .
cdr3_nt: TGTGCCAGCTCACCCGCGAGGGTTGAAAAACTGTTTTTT
cdr3_aa: CASSPARVEKLFF

j_call: TRBJ1-3
d_call: .
v_call: TRBV2
clone_size: once
cdr3_nt: TGTGCCAGCAGTGAAACCGGGATCGGAAACACCATATATTTT
cdr3_aa: CASSETGIGNTIYF

j_call: TRBJ1-6
d_call: .
v_call: TRBV7-9
clone_size: .
cdr3_nt: TGTGCCAGCTCCGCAGGGAATTCACCCCTCCACTTT
cdr3_aa: CASSAGNSPLHF

j_call: TRBJ1-2
d_call: .
v_call: TRBV6-6
clone_size: .
cdr3_nt: TGTGCCAGCAGTTACTCGGGTAACTATGGCTACACCTTC
cdr3_aa: CASSYSGNYGYTF

j_call: TRBJ1-6
d_call: TRBD1
v_call: TRBV27
clone_size: .
cdr3_nt: TGTGCCAGCAGGTTTAATTCCAGGGGGCTTTCCTATAATTCACCCCTCCACTTT
cdr3_aa: CASRFNSRGLSYNSPLHF

j_call: TRBJ1-1
d_call: .
v_call: TRBV15
clone_size: few
cdr3_nt: TGTGCCACCAGCAGAGGGGAGGGCCGAGAGGCTTTCTTT
cdr3_aa: CATSRGEGREAFF

j_call: TRBJ1-6
d_call: .
v_call: TRBV28
clone_size: .
cdr3_nt: TGTGCCAGCAGTTATGGCCGGTGGGAGAGGACTTCACCCCTCCACTTT
cdr3_aa: CASSYGRWERTSPLHF

j_call: TRBJ2-1
d_call: .
v_call: TRBV9
clone_size: .
cdr3_nt: TGTGCCAGCAGCGTAGGTCGGGAGCAGTTCTTC
cdr3_aa: CASSVGREQFF

j_call: TRBJ2-1
d_call: TRBD2
v_call: TRBV11-2
clone_size: .
cdr3_nt: TGTGCCAGCAGCCTCCTAGCGGGAGTCTACAATGAGCAGTTCTTC
cdr3_aa: CASSLLAGVYNEQFF

j_call: TRBJ2-7
d_call: .
v_call: TRBV18
clone_size: .
cdr3_nt: TGTGCCAGCTCACCACTGACAGCGCCAATCTACGAGCAGTACTTC
cdr3_aa: CASSPLTAPIYEQYF

j_call: TRBJ2-1
d_call: .
v_call: TRBV19
clone_size: .
cdr3_nt: TGTGCCAGTAGTAAGGACCGCCCCTTATCCCAGTTCTTC
cdr3_aa: CASSKDRPLSQFF

j_call: TRBJ2-7
d_call: .
v_call: TRBV7-2
clone_size: .
cdr3_nt: TGTGCCAGCGGCTACGAGCAGTACTTC
cdr3_aa: CASGYEQYF

j_call: TRBJ2-1
d_call: TRBD2
v_call: TRBV6-5
clone_size: .
cdr3_nt: TGTGCCAGCAGTTACGATCTAGCGGCCTACAATGAGCAGTTCTTC
cdr3_aa: CASSYDLAAYNEQFF

j_call: TRBJ2-1
d_call: TRBD2
v_call: TRBV29-1
clone_size: .
cdr3_nt: TGCAGCGTTGAGGGACTAGCGGGGAATGAGCAGTTCTTC
cdr3_aa: CSVEGLAGNEQFF

j_call: TRBJ2-1
d_call: TRBD1
v_call: TRBV5-6
clone_size: .
cdr3_nt: TGTGCCAGCAGCTTGAAGGGGGCAGATGAGCAGTTCTTC
cdr3_aa: CASSLKGADEQFF

j_call: TRBJ2-7
d_call: TRBD1
v_call: TRBV30
clone_size: once
cdr3_nt: TGTGCCTGGGGTACAGGGGTTCGGAACGAGCAGTACTTC
cdr3_aa: CAWGTGVRNEQYF

j_call: TRBJ1-2
d_call: TRBD1
v_call: TRBV5-1
clone_size: .
cdr3_nt: TGTGCCAGCAGCTTGTGGACAGGAGGAGACTATGGCTACACCTTC
cdr3_aa: CASSLWTGGDYGYTF

j_call: TRBJ1-5
d_call: .
v_call: TRBV19
clone_size: .
cdr3_nt: TGTGCCACCCGACGAGGGGACGGAAGCAATCAGCCCCAGCATTTT
cdr3_aa: CATRRGDGSNQPQHF

j_call: TRBJ2-1
d_call: .
v_call: TRBV19
clone_size: .
cdr3_nt: TGTGCCAGTAGTATTCAGGGTTACGGGGAGCAGTTCTTC
cdr3_aa: CASSIQGYGEQFF

j_call: TRBJ2-3
d_call: .
v_call: TRBV5-1
clone_size: .
cdr3_nt: TGCGCCAGCAGCTTGGAGGGGACTAGCACAGATACGCAGTATTTT
cdr3_aa: CASSLEGTSTDTQYF

j_call: TRBJ2-1
d_call: .
v_call: TRBV5-6
clone_size: .
cdr3_nt: TGTGCCAGCAGCTTGGATCGGGGGCAGATCTACAATGAGCAGTTCTTC
cdr3_aa: CASSLDRGQIYNEQFF

j_call: TRBJ2-5
d_call: TRBD2
v_call: TRBV28
clone_size: .
cdr3_nt: TGTGCCAGCAGTCCTATAGCGGGAGAAGAGACCCAGTACTTC
cdr3_aa: CASSPIAGEETQYF

j_call: TRBJ2-1
d_call: TRBD2
v_call: TRBV25-1
clone_size: .
cdr3_nt: TGTGCCAGCAGTGAATGGGAGGGGTACTACTTGGTCGGGCAGTTCTTC
cdr3_aa: CASSEWEGYYLVGQFF

j_call: TRBJ2-1
d_call: TRBD2
v_call: TRBV7-9
clone_size: .
cdr3_nt: TGTGCCAGCAGCTTTAGACTAGCATATGATGAGCAGTTCTTC
cdr3_aa: CASSFRLAYDEQFF

j_call: TRBJ2-1
d_call: TRBD2
v_call: TRBV11-2
clone_size: .
cdr3_nt: TGTGCCAGCAGCCTAGGGGGACTAGCGACCGAGCAGTTCTTC
cdr3_aa: CASSLGGLATEQFF

j_call: TRBJ1-6
d_call: .
v_call: TRBV4-1
clone_size: .
cdr3_nt: TGCGCCAGCAGCCAAGATCGGGCAGGGAATAATTCACCCCTCCACTTT
cdr3_aa: CASSQDRAGNNSPLHF

j_call: TRBJ2-1
d_call: TRBD2
v_call: TRBV29-1
clone_size: .
cdr3_nt: TGCAGCGGTAGCGGGAACTCCTACAATGAGCAGTTCTTC
cdr3_aa: CSGSGNSYNEQFF

j_call: TRBJ2-2
d_call: TRBD1
v_call: TRBV5-6
clone_size: .
cdr3_nt: TGTGCCAGCAGCTTCCAACAGGGGTGGACCGGGGAGCTGTTTTTT
cdr3_aa: CASSFQQGWTGELFF

j_call: TRBJ1-2
d_call: .
v_call: TRBV5-1
clone_size: .
cdr3_nt: TGCGCCAGCAGACAGCAGCCTAACTATGGCTACACCTTC
cdr3_aa: CASRQQPNYGYTF

j_call: TRBJ2-5
d_call: TRBD2
v_call: TRBV19
clone_size: .
cdr3_nt: TGTGCCAGTAGTATACTAGCGGGGGGCCAAGAGACCCAGTACTTC
cdr3_aa: CASSILAGGQETQYF

j_call: TRBJ2-5
d_call: .
v_call: TRBV19
clone_size: .
cdr3_nt: TGTGCCAGTAGTAGGGCAATGAGCTCCCCAGAGACCCAGTACTTC
cdr3_aa: CASSRAMSSPETQYF